This T cell receptor (beta chain) originates from a study of somatic mutations in cytotoxic T cells in rheumatoid arthritis. Study-level information: It was right after diagnosis, before any treatment, that patient blood (about 31 ml EDTA) was drawn.

Overall study results and limits: Nothing was done to adjust for multiple comparisons when TRBV07 showed up slightly less in rheumatoid arthritis patients. For patients with rheumatoid arthritis, CD8+ clonality went up with age, while healthy controls showed no such change.

Method: immunoSEQ multiplex PCR; TCRdb's copy keeps in-frame clones and lacks some. The sample lists 4,000 to 4,500 clones; roughly 83% were seen once. Comment on this clone: What it recognizes is unknown.

Germline CDR1 MNHEY, CDR2 SMNVEV (reference sequence). This CDR3 spans 15 amino acids. The V gene lost 0 bases and the J gene lost 3 bases, with 12 bases spanning the gap. CD4+ and CD8+ cells were isolated by positive magnetic bead selection, with purity checked by flow cytometry. This rearrangement joins TRBV27 to TRBJ2-7; a weak D match, TRBD1 (5 bases). The specimen was CD8+ T cells sorted from blood. The clonotype was recovered from an adult with rheumatoid arthritis. The CDR3 here is CASSLSAGRYYEQYF. The CDR3 nucleotides read TGTGCCAGCAGTTTATCGGCAGGGCGATACTACGAGCAGTACTTC.